This T cell receptor beta chain was identified during a study of cytomegalovirus exposure and HLA in healthy donors. Overall study findings and caveats: In an earlier analysis, in roughly 580 donors, most V segments appeared productive either ~87% or ~30% of the time. V- and J-gene trimming of TCR beta was linked (in a later analysis) to a missense DCLRE1C variant.

V lost 1 base and J lost 5, with 18 bases in between. CDR3 length equals 17 residues. Germline assignment: CDR1 MNHEY and CDR2 SMNVEV (reference sequence). PCR involved 60 Vbeta and 13 Jbeta primers. The data were produced by immunoSEQ multiplex PCR, yet TCRdb's version contains in-frame clones alone and is incomplete. The repertoire consists of about 140,000 clones, with 79% occurring once and the leading ten covering about 3%. Remarks on this clone: The antigen remains unidentified.

The sample taken for sequencing was PBMCs. This receptor was identified in a female donor in good health and CMV-seronegative. The chain couples TRBV27 to TRBJ2-4; tentative D call: TRBD2 (7 bases). The CDR3 is CASSLLGIRGGENIQYF. As DNA, the CDR3 is TGTGCCAGCAGTTTATTGGGGATAAGGGGGGGGGAAAACATTCAGTACTTC.